The 9 T cell receptor beta chains below were found in one sample sequenced in a study of T-cell memory formation after mild COVID-19. TCRdb reprocessed the 5' RACE reads with MiXCR, giving one entry per CDR3 protein. Among 300,000 to 400,000 distinct CDR3 sequences listed, roughly 15% were seen once. The sequenced sample was PBMCs or a T cell subset sorted from them (not recorded which). All receptors derive from a man younger than 35 who had mild COVID-19 (a few samples of this study predate the infection). Cell type and time point are not known.

This clonotype showed up just a few times. This chain uses TRBV7-2 with TRBJ1-6; TRBD1 matches at 7 bases. Trimming cost V 5 bases and J 7 bases; bases outside gene matches: 8. CDR1 SGHTA and CDR2 FQGNSA come from the germline V gene. This CDR3 contains 15 residues. The CDR3 region is CASSPRQGWNSPLHF. CDR3 sequence (DNA): TGTGCCAGCAGCCCCCGACAGGGTTGGAATTCACCCCTCCACTTT.

The chain uses TRBV10-1 and TRBJ2-2; unclear D gene. V was shortened by 3 bases and J by 3 bases, with 8 bases between the two germline ends. This CDR3 spans 14 amino acids. The V gene's germline CDR1 is WNHNN and CDR2 SYGVQD (reference sequence). CDR3 sequence: CASSDGRYTGELFF. The DNA for the CDR3 is TGCGCCAGCAGTGATGGCAGATACACCGGGGAGCTGTTTTTT.

The chain carries TRBV15 and TRBJ1-5; 8 bases are shared with TRBD1. The CDR3 extends over 15 amino acids. J lost 7 bases, V lost 8 bases, and 13 bases had no gene match. In germline, CDR1 is LNHNV, CDR2 YYDKDF (reference sequence). The CDR3 DNA reads as TGTGCCACCTCCCAGGACCAGGGGGCCAACCAGCCCCAGCATTTT. It translates to CATSQDQGANQPQHF.

The chain couples TRBV5-1 to TRBJ2-1; perhaps TRBD2 as D (6 bases). This CDR3 has 14 amino acids. The V gene lost 1 base and the J gene lost 3 bases, with 8 bases spanning the gap. The V gene's germline CDR1 is SGHRS and CDR2 YFSETQ. CDR3 nucleotide sequence: TGCGCCAGCAGCTTGAATAGCGGCTACAATGAGCAGTTCTTC. Translating gives CASSLNSGYNEQFF.

The CDR3 region has the DNA TGTGCCACCAGTGAACCGGGACAGTATCAGCCCCAGCATTTT. This codes for CATSEPGQYQPQHF. The chain recombines TRBV24-1 with TRBJ1-5, with 7 bases fitting TRBD1. The CDR3 sequence is 14 residues long. J lost 5 bases, V lost 4 bases, and 4 bases had no gene match. Germline-derived CDR1 and CDR2 are KGHDR and SFDVKD.

The sample holds a few counts of this clonotype. The rearrangement uses TRBV7-9 and TRBJ2-3, with 11 nucleotides matching TRBD2. The length of the CDR3 is 16 residues. Germline V gives CDR1 SEHNR, CDR2 FQNEAQ (reference sequence). Losses at the gene ends were 1 base for V and 6 bases for J; bases not matched to a gene: 6. In DNA, the CDR3 is TGTGCCAGCAGCTTAGGACTAGCGGGGCCATGGGATACGCAGTATTTT. It yields the protein CASSLGLAGPWDTQYF.

The CDR3 spells CAITPQGESTEAFF. DNA of the CDR3: TGTGCCATCACCCCGCAGGGGGAAAGCACTGAAGCTTTCTTT. This chain connects TRBV10-3 to TRBJ1-1, with 7 bases that match TRBD1. After removal of 7 bases from V and 4 bases from J, the junction contained 9 bases not matched to a gene. Germline CDR1 and CDR2: ENHRY and SYGVKD. The CDR3 has 14 residues.

The genes are TRBV12-3 or TRBV12-4 and TRBJ1-1, with D tentatively TRBD1 (6 bases). This CDR3 is 13 amino acids long. Trimming removed 5 bases from V and 11 bases from J, with 18 bases in between. The CDR3 sequence: CASSQVTGVGAFF. CDR3 in DNA: TGTGCCAGCAGTCAGGTGACAGGCGTAGGCGCTTTCTTT.

This clonotype was seen only once. The chain links TRBV10-3 to TRBJ2-7; tentative D call: TRBD2 (8 bases). CDR3 length: 16 residues. V was cut by 8 bases and J by 2 bases, with 22 bases left in between. From germline, CDR1 is ENHRY and CDR2 SYGVKD. The CDR3 DNA follows: TGTGCCATCCTGCCCGAGGGGGCCGGGGGGGCCTACGAGCAGTACTTC. This translates into CAILPEGAGGAYEQYF.